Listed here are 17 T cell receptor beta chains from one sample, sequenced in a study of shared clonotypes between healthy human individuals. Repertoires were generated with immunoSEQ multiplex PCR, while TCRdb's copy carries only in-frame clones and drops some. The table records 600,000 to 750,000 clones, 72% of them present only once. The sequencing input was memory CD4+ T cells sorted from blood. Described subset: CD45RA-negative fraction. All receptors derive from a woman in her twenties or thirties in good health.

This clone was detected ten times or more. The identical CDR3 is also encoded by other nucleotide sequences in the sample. CDR3 residues: CASSLGDWYNEQFF. The CDR3 region has the DNA TGCGCCAGCAGCTTGGGGGATTGGTACAATGAGCAGTTCTTC. The chain recombines TRBV5-1 with TRBJ2-1; no clear D gene. Per germline, CDR1 SGHRS and CDR2 YFSETQ. The V gene lost 0 bases and the J gene lost 4 bases, with 8 bases spanning the gap. This CDR3 region has 14 residues.

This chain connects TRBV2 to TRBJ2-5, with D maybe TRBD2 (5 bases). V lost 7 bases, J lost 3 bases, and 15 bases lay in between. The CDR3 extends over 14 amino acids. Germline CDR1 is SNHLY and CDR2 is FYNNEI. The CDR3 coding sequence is TGTGCCAGCAAAAAGGGCGGGCCAAAAGAGACCCAGTACTTC. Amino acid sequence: CASKKGGPKETQYF.

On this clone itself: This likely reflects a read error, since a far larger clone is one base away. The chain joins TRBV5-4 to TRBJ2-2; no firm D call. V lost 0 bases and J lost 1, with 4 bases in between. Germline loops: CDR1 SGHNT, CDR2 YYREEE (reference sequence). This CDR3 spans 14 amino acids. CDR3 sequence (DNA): TGTGCCAGCAGCTTGGACGGGAACACCGGGGAGCTGTTTTTT. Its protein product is CASSLDGNTGELFF. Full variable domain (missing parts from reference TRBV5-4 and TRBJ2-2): ETGVTQSPTHLIKTRGQQVTLRCSSQSGHNTVSWYQQALGQGPQFIFQYYREEENGRGNFPPRFSGLQFPNYSSELNVNALELDDSALYLCASSLDGNTGELFFGEGSRLTVL.

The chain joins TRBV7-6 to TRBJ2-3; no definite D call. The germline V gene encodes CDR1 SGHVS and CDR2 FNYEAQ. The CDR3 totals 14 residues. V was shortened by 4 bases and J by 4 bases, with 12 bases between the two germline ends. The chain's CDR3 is CASSYRASADTQYF. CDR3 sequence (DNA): TGTGCCAGCAGCTACCGGGCCTCGGCAGATACGCAGTATTTT.

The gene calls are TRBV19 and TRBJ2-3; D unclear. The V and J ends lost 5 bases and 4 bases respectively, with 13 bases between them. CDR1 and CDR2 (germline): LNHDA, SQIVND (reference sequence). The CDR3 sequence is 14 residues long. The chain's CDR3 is CASSSRSRADTQYF. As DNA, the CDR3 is TGTGCCAGTAGTTCCCGGTCCCGCGCAGATACGCAGTATTTT.

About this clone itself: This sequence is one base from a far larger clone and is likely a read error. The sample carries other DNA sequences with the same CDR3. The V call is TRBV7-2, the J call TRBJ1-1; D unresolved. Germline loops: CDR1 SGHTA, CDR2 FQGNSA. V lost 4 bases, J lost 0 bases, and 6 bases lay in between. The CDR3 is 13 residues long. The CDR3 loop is CASSSYLNTEAFF. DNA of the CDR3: TGTGCCAGCAGCTCCTACTTGAACACTGAAGCTTTCTTT.

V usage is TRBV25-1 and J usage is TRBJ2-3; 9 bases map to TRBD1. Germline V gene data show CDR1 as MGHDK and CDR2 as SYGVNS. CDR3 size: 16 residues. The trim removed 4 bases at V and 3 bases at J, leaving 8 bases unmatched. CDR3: CASSGVEDRGTDTQYF. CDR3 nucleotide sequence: TGTGCCAGCAGTGGTGTAGAGGACAGGGGTACAGATACGCAGTATTTT.

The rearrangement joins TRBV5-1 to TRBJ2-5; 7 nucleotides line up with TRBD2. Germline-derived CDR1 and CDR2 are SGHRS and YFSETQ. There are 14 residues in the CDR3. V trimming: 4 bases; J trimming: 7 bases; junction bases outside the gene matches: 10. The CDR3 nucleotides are TGCGCCAGCAGCATGAGCGGGACTATTTCGACCCAGTACTTC. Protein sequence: CASSMSGTISTQYF.

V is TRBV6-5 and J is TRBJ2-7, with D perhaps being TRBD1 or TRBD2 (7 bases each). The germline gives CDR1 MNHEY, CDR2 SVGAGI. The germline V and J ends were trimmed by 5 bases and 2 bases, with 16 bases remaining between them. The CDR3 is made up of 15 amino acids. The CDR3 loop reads CASSQGGGGTYEQYF. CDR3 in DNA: TGTGCCAGCAGTCAGGGGGGGGGCGGGACCTACGAGCAGTACTTC.

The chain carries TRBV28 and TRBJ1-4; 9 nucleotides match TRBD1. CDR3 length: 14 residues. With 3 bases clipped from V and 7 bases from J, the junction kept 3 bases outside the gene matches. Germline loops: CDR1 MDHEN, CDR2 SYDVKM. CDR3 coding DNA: TGTGCCAGCAGTTTGGGACAGGGTCTTGAAAAACTGTTTTTT. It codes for CASSLGQGLEKLFF.

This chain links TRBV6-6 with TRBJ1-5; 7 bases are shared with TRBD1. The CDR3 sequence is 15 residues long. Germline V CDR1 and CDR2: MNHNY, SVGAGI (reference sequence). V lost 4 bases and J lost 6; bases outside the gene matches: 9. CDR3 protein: CASSFRQGRGQPQHF. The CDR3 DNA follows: TGTGCCAGCAGTTTTAGACAGGGTAGGGGTCAGCCCCAGCATTTT.

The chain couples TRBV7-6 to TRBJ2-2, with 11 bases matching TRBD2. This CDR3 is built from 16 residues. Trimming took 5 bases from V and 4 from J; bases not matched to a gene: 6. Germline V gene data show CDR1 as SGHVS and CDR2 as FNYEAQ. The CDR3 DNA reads TGTGCCAGCAGCGGGCTTACTAGCGGGAGCACCGGGGAGCTGTTTTTT. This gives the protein CASSGLTSGSTGELFF.

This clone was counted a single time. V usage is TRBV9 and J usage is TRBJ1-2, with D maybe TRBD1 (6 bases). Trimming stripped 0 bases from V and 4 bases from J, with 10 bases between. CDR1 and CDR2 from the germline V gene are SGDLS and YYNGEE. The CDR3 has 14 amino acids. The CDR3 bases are TGTGCCAGCAGCGTAGAGCCGGGGGCCTATGGCTACACCTTC. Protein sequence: CASSVEPGAYGYTF.

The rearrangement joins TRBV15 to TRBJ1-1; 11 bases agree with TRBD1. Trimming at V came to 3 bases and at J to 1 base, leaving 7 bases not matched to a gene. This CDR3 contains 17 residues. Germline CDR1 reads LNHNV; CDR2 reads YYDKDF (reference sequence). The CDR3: CATSSTWDRGKNTEAFF. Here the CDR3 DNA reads TGTGCCACCAGCAGTACTTGGGACAGGGGGAAGAACACTGAAGCTTTCTTT.

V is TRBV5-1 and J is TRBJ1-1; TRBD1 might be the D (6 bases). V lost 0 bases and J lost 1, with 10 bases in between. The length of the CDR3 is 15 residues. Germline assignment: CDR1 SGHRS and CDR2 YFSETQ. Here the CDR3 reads CASSLGDIPNTEAFF. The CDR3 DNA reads TGCGCCAGCAGCTTGGGGGACATCCCGAACACTGAAGCTTTCTTT.

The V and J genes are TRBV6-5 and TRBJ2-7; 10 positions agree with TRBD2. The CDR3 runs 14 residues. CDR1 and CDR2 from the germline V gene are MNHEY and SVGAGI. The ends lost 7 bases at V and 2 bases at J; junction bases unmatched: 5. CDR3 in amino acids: CASKRSGRPYEQYF. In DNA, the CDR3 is TGTGCCAGCAAACGTAGCGGGAGGCCCTACGAGCAGTACTTC.

The CDR3 sequence is CASSPTFSGGSYNEQFF. The CDR3, as DNA: TGCGCCAGCAGCCCAACATTCTCAGGGGGCTCGTACAATGAGCAGTTCTTC. J is TRBJ2-1 and V is TRBV5-1; the match to TRBD1 covers 8 bases. Germline CDR1 is SGHRS and CDR2 is YFSETQ. Trimming at V came to 4 bases and at J to 4 bases, leaving 13 bases not matched to a gene. This CDR3 has 17 residues.